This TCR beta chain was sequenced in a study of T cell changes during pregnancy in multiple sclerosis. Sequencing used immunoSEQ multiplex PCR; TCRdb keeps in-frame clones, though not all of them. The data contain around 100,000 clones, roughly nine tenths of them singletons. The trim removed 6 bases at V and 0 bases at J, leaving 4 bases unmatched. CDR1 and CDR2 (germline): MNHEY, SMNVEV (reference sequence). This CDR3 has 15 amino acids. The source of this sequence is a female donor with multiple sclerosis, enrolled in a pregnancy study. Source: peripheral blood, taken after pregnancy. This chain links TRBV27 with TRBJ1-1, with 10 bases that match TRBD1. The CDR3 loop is CASRAGTGVNTEAFF. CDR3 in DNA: TGTGCCAGCAGGGCCGGGACAGGGGTGAACACTGAAGCTTTCTTT.